This T cell receptor beta chain is from a study of blood T cells in healthy people across ages. The authors ran a second PCR of about 7 to 11 cycles using a sample-barcoded 5' primer and a J-beta primer mix. TCRdb reprocessed the 5' RACE reads with MiXCR, giving one entry per CDR3 protein. The sample has over a million distinct CDR3 sequences; approximately 40% are singletons. V dropped 3 bases and J dropped 7 bases, with 13 bases sitting between them. The germline CDR1 and CDR2 sequences are DFQATT and SNEGSKA (reference sequence). This CDR3 is 12 amino acids long. This sequence joins TRBV20-1 and TRBJ2-7; D tentatively fits TRBD1 or TRBD2 (5 bases each). This receptor was obtained from a woman younger than 35 in good health. The source material was blood. Written as DNA, the CDR3 is TGCAGTGCTAGTCGGGGCTACAATGAGCAGTACTTC. It codes for CSASRGYNEQYF.